This T cell receptor (beta chain) was sequenced for a study of T cell changes during pregnancy in multiple sclerosis. Germline CDR1 reads SEHNR; CDR2 reads FQNEAQ (reference sequence). With 2 bases removed from V and 6 bases from J, the gap between germline ends came to 5 bases. The length of the CDR3 is 11 residues. The repertoire was sequenced with immunoSEQ multiplex PCR; TCRdb's copy has only in-frame clones and lacks some. The table shows fewer than 35,000 clones, with 90% occurring only once. Material: CD4+ T cells from peripheral blood mononuclear cells, obtained in the third trimester of pregnancy. The TCR originated in a female donor in good health, enrolled as a control in a pregnancy study. This chain uses TRBV7-9 with TRBJ2-7; D uncertain. CDR3 coding DNA: TGTGCCAGCAGCTTAACTGTCGAGCAGTACTTC. Translating it yields CASSLTVEQYF.